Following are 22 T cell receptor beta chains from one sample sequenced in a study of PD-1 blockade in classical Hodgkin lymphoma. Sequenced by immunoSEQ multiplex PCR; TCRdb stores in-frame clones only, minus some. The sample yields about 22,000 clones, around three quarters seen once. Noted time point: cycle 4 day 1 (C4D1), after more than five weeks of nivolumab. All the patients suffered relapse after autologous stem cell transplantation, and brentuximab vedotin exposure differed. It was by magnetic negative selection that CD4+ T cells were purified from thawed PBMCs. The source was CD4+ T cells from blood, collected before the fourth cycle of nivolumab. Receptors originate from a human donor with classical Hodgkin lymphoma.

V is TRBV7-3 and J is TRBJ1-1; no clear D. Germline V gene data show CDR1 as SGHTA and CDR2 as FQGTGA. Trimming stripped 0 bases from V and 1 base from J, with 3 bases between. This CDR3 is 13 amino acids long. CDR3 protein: CASSLTGNTEAFF. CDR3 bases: TGTGCCAGCAGCTTAACAGGGAACACTGAAGCTTTCTTT.

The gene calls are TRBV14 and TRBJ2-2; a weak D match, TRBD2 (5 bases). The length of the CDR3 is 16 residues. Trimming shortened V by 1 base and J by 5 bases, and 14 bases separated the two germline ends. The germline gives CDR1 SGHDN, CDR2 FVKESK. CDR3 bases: TGTGCCAGCAGCCAAGTTGCCGGGGATGGGACCGGGGAGCTGTTTTTT. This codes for CASSQVAGDGTGELFF.

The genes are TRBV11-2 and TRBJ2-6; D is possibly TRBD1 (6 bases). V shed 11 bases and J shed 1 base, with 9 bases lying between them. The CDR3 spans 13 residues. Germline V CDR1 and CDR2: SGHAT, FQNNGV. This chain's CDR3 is CAARGSGANVLTF. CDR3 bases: TGTGCCGCGAGGGGGTCTGGGGCCAACGTCCTGACTTTC. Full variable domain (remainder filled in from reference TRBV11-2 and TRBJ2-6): EAGVAQSPRYKIIEKRQSVAFWCNPISGHATLYWYQQILGQGPKLLIQFQNNGVVDDSQLPKDRFSAERLKGVDSTLKIQPAKLEDSAVYLCAARGSGANVLTFGAGSRLTVL.

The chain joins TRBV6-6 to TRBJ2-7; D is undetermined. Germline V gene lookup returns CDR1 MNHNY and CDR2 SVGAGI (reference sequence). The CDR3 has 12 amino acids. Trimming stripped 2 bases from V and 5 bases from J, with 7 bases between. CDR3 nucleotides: TGTGCCAGCAGTTACCCAGCAGACGAGCAGTACTTC. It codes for CASSYPADEQYF.

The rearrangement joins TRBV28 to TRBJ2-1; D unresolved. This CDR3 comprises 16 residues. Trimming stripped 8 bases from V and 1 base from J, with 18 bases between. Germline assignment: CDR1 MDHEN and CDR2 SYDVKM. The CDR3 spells CASHPGGVSSYNEQFF. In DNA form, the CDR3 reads TGTGCCAGCCATCCCGGTGGAGTGAGTTCCTACAATGAGCAGTTCTTC.

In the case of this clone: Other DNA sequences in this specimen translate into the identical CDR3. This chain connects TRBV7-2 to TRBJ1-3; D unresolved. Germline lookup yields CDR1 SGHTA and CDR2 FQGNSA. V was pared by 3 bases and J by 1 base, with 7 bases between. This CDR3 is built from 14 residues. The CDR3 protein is CASSLTASGNTIYF. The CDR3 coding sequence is TGTGCCAGCAGCTTGACCGCTTCTGGAAACACCATATATTTT.

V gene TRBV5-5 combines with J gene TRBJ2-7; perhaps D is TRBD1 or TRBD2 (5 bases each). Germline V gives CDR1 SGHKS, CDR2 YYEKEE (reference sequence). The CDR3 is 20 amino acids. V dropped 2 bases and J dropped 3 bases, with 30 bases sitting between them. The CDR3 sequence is CASSFVQGRENRSGIYEQYF. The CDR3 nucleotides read TGTGCCAGCAGCTTCGTGCAAGGCAGGGAGAATCGGTCCGGGATCTACGAGCAGTACTTC.

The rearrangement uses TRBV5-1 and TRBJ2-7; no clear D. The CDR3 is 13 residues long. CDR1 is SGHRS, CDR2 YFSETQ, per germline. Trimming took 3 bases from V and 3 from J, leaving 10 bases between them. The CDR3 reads CASSSDIFYEQYF. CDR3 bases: TGCGCCAGCAGCTCTGACATATTCTACGAGCAGTACTTC. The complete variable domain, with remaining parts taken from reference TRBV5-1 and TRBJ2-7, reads KAGVTQTPRYLIKTRGQQVTLSCSPISGHRSVSWYQQTPGQGLQFLFEYFSETQRNKGNFPGRFSGRQFSNSRSEMNVSTLELGDSALYLCASSSDIFYEQYFGPGTRLTVT.

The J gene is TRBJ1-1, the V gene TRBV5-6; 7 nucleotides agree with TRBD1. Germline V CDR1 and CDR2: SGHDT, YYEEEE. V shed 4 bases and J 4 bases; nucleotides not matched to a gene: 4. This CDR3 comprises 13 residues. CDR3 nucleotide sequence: TGTGCCAGCAGCCGAGGGGGCGGCACTGAAGCTTTCTTT. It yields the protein CASSRGGGTEAFF.

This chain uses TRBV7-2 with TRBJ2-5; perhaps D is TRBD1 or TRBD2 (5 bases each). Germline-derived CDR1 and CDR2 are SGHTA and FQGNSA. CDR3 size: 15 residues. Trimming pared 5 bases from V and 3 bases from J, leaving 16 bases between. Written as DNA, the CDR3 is TGTGCCAGCAGCGCAGGTGGGGGTAGGGAAGAGACCCAGTACTTC. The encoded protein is CASSAGGGREETQYF.

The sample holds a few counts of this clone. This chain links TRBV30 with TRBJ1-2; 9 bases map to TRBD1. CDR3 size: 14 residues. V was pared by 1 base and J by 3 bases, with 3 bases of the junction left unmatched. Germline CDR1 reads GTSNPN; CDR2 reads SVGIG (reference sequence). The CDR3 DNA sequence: TGTGCCTGGAGTGGAGGGACAGGGCACTATGGCTACACCTTC. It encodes CAWSGGTGHYGYTF.

The CDR3, as DNA: TGTGCCAGCAGTTTACCAGGTATGGTGATGAACACTGAAGCTTTCTTT. It specifies CASSLPGMVMNTEAFF. The gene calls are TRBV28 and TRBJ1-1, with no clear D. This CDR3 spans 16 amino acids. The germline CDR1 and CDR2 sequences are MDHEN and SYDVKM. V was shortened by 2 bases and J by 0 bases, with 13 bases between the two germline ends.

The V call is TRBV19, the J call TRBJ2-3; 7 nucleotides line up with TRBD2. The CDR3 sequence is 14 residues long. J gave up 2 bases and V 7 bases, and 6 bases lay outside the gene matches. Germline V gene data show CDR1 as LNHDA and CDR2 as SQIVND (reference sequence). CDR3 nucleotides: TGTGCCAGTAAGTCGGGGGGAATCACAGATACGCAGTATTTT. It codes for CASKSGGITDTQYF.

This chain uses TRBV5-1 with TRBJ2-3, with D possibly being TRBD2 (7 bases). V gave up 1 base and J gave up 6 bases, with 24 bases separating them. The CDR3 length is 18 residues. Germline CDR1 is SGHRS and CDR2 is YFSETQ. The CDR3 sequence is CASSLRSGGGLNPDTQYF. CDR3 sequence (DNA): TGCGCCAGCAGCTTGAGGTCGGGCGGGGGCCTCAACCCGGATACGCAGTATTTT.

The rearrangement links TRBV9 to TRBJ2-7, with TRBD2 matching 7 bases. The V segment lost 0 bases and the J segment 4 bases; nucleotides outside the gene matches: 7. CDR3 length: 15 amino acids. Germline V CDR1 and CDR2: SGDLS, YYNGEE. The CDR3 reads CASSVVAGEQYEQYF. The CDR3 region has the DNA TGTGCCAGCAGCGTAGTGGCGGGAGAACAATACGAGCAGTACTTC. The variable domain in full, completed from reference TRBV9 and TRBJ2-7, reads DSGVTQTPKHLITATGQRVTLRCSPRSGDLSVYWYQQSLDQGLQFLIQYYNGEERAKGNILERFSAQQFPDLHSELNLSSLELGDSALYFCASSVVAGEQYEQYFGPGTRLTVT.

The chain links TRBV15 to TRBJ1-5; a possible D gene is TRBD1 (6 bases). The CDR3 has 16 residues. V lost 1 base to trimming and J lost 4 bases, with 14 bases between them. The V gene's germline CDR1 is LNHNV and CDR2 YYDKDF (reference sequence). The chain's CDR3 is CATSRGVRQGNQPQHF. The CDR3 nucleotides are TGTGCCACCAGCAGAGGCGTGCGGCAGGGGAATCAGCCCCAGCATTTT. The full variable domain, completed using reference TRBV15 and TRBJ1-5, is DAMVIQNPRYQVTQFGKPVTLSCSQTLNHNVMYWYQQKSSQAPKLLFHYYDKDFNNEADTPDNFQSRRPNTSFCFLDIRSPGLGDTAMYLCATSRGVRQGNQPQHFGDGTRLSIL.

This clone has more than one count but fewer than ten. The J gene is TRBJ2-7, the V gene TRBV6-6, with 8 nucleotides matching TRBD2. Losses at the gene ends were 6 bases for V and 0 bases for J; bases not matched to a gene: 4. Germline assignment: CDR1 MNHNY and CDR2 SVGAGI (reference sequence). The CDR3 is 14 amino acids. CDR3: CASRVAGGSYEQYF. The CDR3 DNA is TGTGCCAGCAGGGTGGCGGGGGGCTCCTACGAGCAGTACTTC.

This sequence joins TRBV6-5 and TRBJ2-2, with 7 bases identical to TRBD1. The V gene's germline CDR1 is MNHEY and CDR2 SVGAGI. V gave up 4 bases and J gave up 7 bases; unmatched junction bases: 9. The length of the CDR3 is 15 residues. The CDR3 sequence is CASSSPGTAFGELFF. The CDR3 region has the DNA TGTGCCAGCAGTTCCCCCGGGACAGCTTTCGGGGAGCTGTTTTTT.

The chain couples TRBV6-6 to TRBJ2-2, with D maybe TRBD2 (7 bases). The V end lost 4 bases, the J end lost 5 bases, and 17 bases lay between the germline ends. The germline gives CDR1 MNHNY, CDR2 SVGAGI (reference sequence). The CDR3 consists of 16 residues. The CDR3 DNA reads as TGTGCCAGCAGTTTTACGGGCAGGGGACTAACCGGGGAGCTGTTTTTT. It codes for CASSFTGRGLTGELFF.

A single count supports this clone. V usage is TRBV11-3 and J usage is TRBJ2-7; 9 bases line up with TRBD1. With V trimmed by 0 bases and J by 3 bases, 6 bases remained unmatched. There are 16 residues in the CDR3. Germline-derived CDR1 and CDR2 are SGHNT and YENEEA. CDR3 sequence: CASSLEKGQGNYEQYF. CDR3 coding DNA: TGTGCCAGCAGCTTAGAAAAGGGACAGGGAAACTACGAGCAGTACTTC.

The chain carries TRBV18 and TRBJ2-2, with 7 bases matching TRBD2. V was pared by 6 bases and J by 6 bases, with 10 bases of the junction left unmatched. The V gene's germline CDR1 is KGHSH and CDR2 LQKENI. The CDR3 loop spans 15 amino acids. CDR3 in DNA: TGTGCCAGCTCTCCCGGGACTACCGCCGCCGGGGAGCTGTTTTTT. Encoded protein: CASSPGTTAAGELFF. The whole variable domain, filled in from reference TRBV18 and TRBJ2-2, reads NAGVMQNPRHLVRRRGQEARLRCSPMKGHSHVYWYRQLPEEGLKFMVYLQKENIIDESGMPKERFSAEFPKEGPSILRIQQVVRGDSAAYFCASSPGTTAAGELFFGEGSRLTVL.

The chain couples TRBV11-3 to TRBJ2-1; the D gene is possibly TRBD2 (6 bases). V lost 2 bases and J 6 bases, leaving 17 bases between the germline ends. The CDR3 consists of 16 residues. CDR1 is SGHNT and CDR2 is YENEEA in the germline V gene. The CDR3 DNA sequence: TGTGCCAGCAGCTTAACCCTAGCGACATCGGCCAATGAGCAGTTCTTC. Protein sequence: CASSLTLATSANEQFF.